These 18 T cell receptor beta chains came from one sample sequenced in a study of T cell responses to AZD1222 COVID-19 vaccine. Clones were sequenced by immunoSEQ multiplex PCR, and TCRdb holds only the in-frame ones, with some missing. The sample holds more than 100,000 clones, roughly 86% seen once. Specimen: peripheral blood, collected on day 0 of AZD1222 vaccination. The receptors come from an adult in good health.

This CDR3 reads CASSIDNRNYGYTF. The CDR3 nucleotides read TGTGCCAGTAGTATAGATAACCGTAACTATGGCTACACCTTC. The chain links TRBV19 to TRBJ1-2; D is undetermined. Trimming removed 0 bases from V and 1 base from J, with 6 bases in between. Germline loops: CDR1 LNHDA, CDR2 SQIVND (reference sequence). The CDR3 has 14 amino acids.

This clone was found once. The sample contains more than one DNA sequence encoding this CDR3. V and J are TRBV4-2 and TRBJ1-5; D not resolved. V dropped 3 bases and J dropped 0 bases, with 6 bases sitting between them. CDR1 LGHNA and CDR2 YNFKEQ come from the germline V gene. The CDR3 has 14 residues. CDR3 residues: CASSQPYSNQPQHF. In nucleotides, the CDR3 is TGTGCCAGCAGCCAGCCATATAGCAATCAGCCCCAGCATTTT.

The gene calls are TRBV27 and TRBJ2-2, with 8 bases matching TRBD1. CDR3 length equals 16 residues. V was clipped by 1 base and J by 3 bases; unmatched bases: 4. The germline gives CDR1 MNHEY, CDR2 SMNVEV (reference sequence). The CDR3 sequence is CASSLLGTGDTGELFF. CDR3 sequence (DNA): TGTGCCAGCAGTTTATTAGGGACAGGCGACACCGGGGAGCTGTTTTTT.

This chain uses TRBV4-1 with TRBJ2-2; 8 bases are shared with TRBD1. The CDR3 consists of 17 residues. Germline values: CDR1 MGHRA, CDR2 YSYEKL. V lost 6 bases and J lost 0; bases outside the gene matches: 9. The CDR3 sequence is CASSISGGRTNTGELFF. Here the CDR3 DNA reads TGCGCCAGCAGTATTTCAGGGGGCCGCACGAACACCGGGGAGCTGTTTTTT.

This chain connects TRBV18 to TRBJ1-4; D not resolved. The germline V gene has CDR1 KGHSH and CDR2 LQKENI. This CDR3 is built from 13 residues. Trimming pared 4 bases from V and 5 bases from J, leaving 8 bases between. CDR3 DNA: TGTGCCAGCTCACTGGCCCTGAATGAAAAACTGTTTTTT. This translates into CASSLALNEKLFF. Looking up the rest from reference TRBV18 and TRBJ1-4 gives the full variable domain: NAGVMQNPRHLVRRRGQEARLRCSPMKGHSHVYWYRQLPEEGLKFMVYLQKENIIDESGMPKERFSAEFPKEGPSILRIQQVVRGDSAAYFCASSLALNEKLFFGSGTQLSVL.

The rearrangement uses TRBV29-1 and TRBJ1-2, with D possibly matching TRBD1 (6 bases). Deletions cut 7 bases from V and 0 bases from J, with 12 bases between. CDR1 and CDR2 from the germline V gene are SQVTM and ANQGSEA. The CDR3 consists of 13 residues. CDR3: CSADSPSNYGYTF. The CDR3 DNA follows: TGCAGCGCGGACAGTCCCTCTAACTATGGCTACACCTTC.

This rearrangement joins TRBV30 to TRBJ1-5; D is unresolved. V lost 4 bases and J 2 bases, leaving 15 bases between the germline ends. Per germline, CDR1 GTSNPN and CDR2 SVGIG (reference sequence). This CDR3 spans 15 amino acids. The CDR3 bases are TGTGCCTGGAAACCCCAAGGACTGGGCAATCAGCCCCAGCATTTT. Translation gives CAWKPQGLGNQPQHF.

In this sample, this clone turned up once. The chain carries TRBV12-3 or TRBV12-4 and TRBJ2-2; tentatively, D is TRBD2 (5 bases). The CDR3 is made up of 11 amino acids. Deletions cut 6 bases from V and 13 bases from J, with 12 bases between. This chain's CDR3 is CASSPGVGLFF. DNA for the CDR3: TGTGCCAGCAGCCCCGGGGTGGGGCTGTTTTTT.

The genes are TRBV6-5 and TRBJ2-5, with TRBD1 as a possible D gene (5 bases). CDR1 and CDR2 from the germline V gene are MNHEY and SVGAGI. Trimming left V 0 bases short and J 4 bases short, with 15 bases between. The CDR3 is 16 amino acids. The chain's CDR3 is CASSYSKSQGSETQYF. In DNA form, the CDR3 reads TGTGCCAGCAGTTACTCGAAGTCCCAGGGATCAGAGACCCAGTACTTC.

The chain has TRBV25-1 and TRBJ2-2; D possibly matches TRBD1 or TRBD2 (5 bases each). This CDR3 region has 15 residues. With 6 bases removed from V and 5 bases from J, the gap between germline ends came to 16 bases. Germline loops: CDR1 MGHDK, CDR2 SYGVNS. This chain's CDR3 is CASSAGARETGELFF. The CDR3 DNA reads as TGTGCCAGCAGCGCCGGGGCCCGAGAAACCGGGGAGCTGTTTTTT.

The chain couples TRBV2 to TRBJ1-1; no firm D call. Trimming pared 2 bases from V and 5 bases from J, leaving 12 bases between. Germline-derived CDR1 and CDR2 are SNHLY and FYNNEI. The CDR3 extends over 14 amino acids. CDR3 nucleotides: TGTGCCAGCAGTGAAAAGTCGGTACGAACTGAAGCTTTCTTT. Translating gives CASSEKSVRTEAFF.

This clone was seen only a few times. The J gene is TRBJ2-1, the V gene TRBV19; 15 bases are shared with TRBD2. Germline V lookup: CDR1 LNHDA, CDR2 SQIVND (reference sequence). V shed 5 bases and J 7 bases; nucleotides not matched to a gene: 18. The CDR3 loop spans 20 amino acids. CDR3 coding DNA: TGTGCCAGTAGTCACCCCTGGACTAGCGGGAGGGCCTTGGCTAGAAATGAGCAGTTCTTC. This translates into CASSHPWTSGRALARNEQFF.

Here the CDR3 DNA reads TGTGCCATCAGTGAGCCGGGACTAGCGGGAGGGAACTCCTACGAGCAGTACTTC. The encoded protein is CAISEPGLAGGNSYEQYF. J is TRBJ2-7 and V is TRBV10-3; 16 positions match TRBD2. This CDR3 spans 18 amino acids. J was trimmed by 0 bases and V by 2 bases; bases with no gene match: 4. Germline CDR1 is ENHRY and CDR2 is SYGVKD.

This clone was seen only once. V usage is TRBV4-1 and J usage is TRBJ2-7; D may correspond to TRBD1 or TRBD2 (5 bases each). Germline V gene data show CDR1 as MGHRA and CDR2 as YSYEKL. Trimming took 0 bases from V and 2 from J, leaving 14 bases between them. The CDR3 loop spans 16 amino acids. The CDR3 loop is CASSQEGTRAAYEQYF. CDR3 nucleotides: TGCGCCAGCAGCCAAGAGGGGACGCGGGCCGCCTACGAGCAGTACTTC.

The V gene is TRBV30, the J gene TRBJ1-1, with no clear D. CDR1 and CDR2 (germline): GTSNPN, SVGIG (reference sequence). CDR3 size: 14 residues. Trimming pared 2 bases from V and 3 bases from J, leaving 13 bases between. This chain's CDR3 is CAWSPGPTHTEAFF. CDR3 nucleotides: TGTGCCTGGAGTCCCGGACCTACGCACACTGAAGCTTTCTTT. The whole variable domain, remainder taken from reference TRBV30 and TRBJ1-1, is SQTIHQWPATLVQPVGSPLSLECTVEGTSNPNLYWYRQAAGRGLQLLFYSVGIGQISSEVPQNLSASRPQDRQFILSSKKLLLSDSGFYLCAWSPGPTHTEAFFGQGTRLTVV.

The chain uses TRBV27 and TRBJ1-2; D is perhaps TRBD1 (6 bases). CDR1 is MNHEY, CDR2 SMNVEV, per germline (reference sequence). V gave up 0 bases and J gave up 6 bases, with 11 bases separating them. CDR3 length: 14 amino acids. The CDR3 protein is CASSLSAGAHGYTF. The CDR3 DNA follows: TGTGCCAGCAGTTTATCTGCGGGGGCTCATGGCTACACCTTC.

The chain has TRBV7-2 and TRBJ1-5; weak D call: TRBD1 (5 bases). Germline values: CDR1 SGHTA, CDR2 FQGNSA. V was pared by 1 base and J by 2 bases, with 9 bases between. This CDR3 comprises 15 residues. The CDR3 sequence: CASSLVGGGNQPQHF. The CDR3 DNA sequence: TGTGCCAGCAGCTTAGTCGGAGGGGGCAATCAGCCCCAGCATTTT.

The sample holds a few counts of this clone. This chain connects TRBV7-2 to TRBJ2-7, with TRBD2 matching 10 bases. Germline V gene lookup returns CDR1 SGHTA and CDR2 FQGNSA. This CDR3 is 13 amino acids long. The trim removed 7 bases at V and 2 bases at J, leaving 2 bases unmatched. The chain's CDR3 is CASKSGGAYEQYF. The CDR3 bases are TGTGCCAGCAAAAGCGGGGGGGCCTACGAGCAGTACTTC.